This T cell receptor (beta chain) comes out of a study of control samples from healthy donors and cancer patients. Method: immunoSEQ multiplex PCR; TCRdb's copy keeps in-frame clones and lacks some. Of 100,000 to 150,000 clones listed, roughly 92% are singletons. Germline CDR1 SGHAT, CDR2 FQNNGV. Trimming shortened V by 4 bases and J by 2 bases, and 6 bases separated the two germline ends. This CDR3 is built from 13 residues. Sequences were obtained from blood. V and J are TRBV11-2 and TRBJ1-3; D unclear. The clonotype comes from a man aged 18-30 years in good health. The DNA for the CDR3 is TGTGCCAGCAGCTCTACCGCTGGAAACACCATATATTTT. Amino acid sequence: CASSSTAGNTIYF.